The 25 T cell receptor beta chains in this list originate from one sample, sequenced in a study of graft-versus-host responses after intestinal transplantation. Some clones are missing from TCRdb's copy, which holds only in-frame ones; the method was immunoSEQ multiplex PCR. The sample comprises roughly 18,000 clones, approximately 95% of which are singletons, and over 0.7% rests with the top ten. Specimen: PBMCs, collected 23 days after intestinal transplant. The receptors were sampled from a human patient who received an intestinal transplant, so some T cells may come from the graft donor.

CDR3 DNA sequence: TGTGCCAGCAGCCTTGGTTTGGCAGGCGGGGCTTCACCCCTCCACTTT. Translating it yields CASSLGLAGGASPLHF. The chain combines TRBV7-2 with TRBJ1-6; weak D call: TRBD1 (5 bases). This CDR3 comprises 16 residues. The germline CDR1 and CDR2 sequences are SGHTA and FQGNSA. Trimming cost V 5 bases and J 9 bases, with 20 bases left between them.

The J gene is TRBJ2-7, the V gene TRBV5-1; 11 bases align to TRBD1. CDR3 size: 15 residues. The germline CDR1 and CDR2 sequences are SGHRS and YFSETQ. Unmatched junction bases numbered 9, after V lost 7 bases and J lost 3 bases. CDR3 region: CASQLSGTGGYEQYF. CDR3 DNA: TGCGCCAGCCAATTATCCGGGACAGGGGGCTACGAGCAGTACTTC.

The chain links TRBV7-3 to TRBJ2-1; the match to TRBD2 covers 10 bases. CDR1 and CDR2 (germline): SGHTA, FQGTGA. J lost 2 bases, V lost 5 bases, and 3 bases had no gene match. The CDR3 totals 15 residues. CDR3 sequence reads: CASSPAGGAYNEQFF. CDR3 nucleotide sequence: TGTGCCAGCAGCCCAGCGGGAGGGGCCTACAATGAGCAGTTCTTC.

This clone was counted once. The chain employs TRBV28 and TRBJ1-1; D is undetermined. Germline V lookup: CDR1 MDHEN, CDR2 SYDVKM. There are 14 residues in the CDR3. The germline V and J ends were trimmed by 2 bases and 5 bases, with 12 bases remaining between them. The CDR3 is CASSLGRGGTEAFF. In nucleotides, the CDR3 is TGTGCCAGCAGTTTAGGCAGAGGTGGAACTGAAGCTTTCTTT. The whole variable domain, filled in from reference TRBV28 and TRBJ1-1, reads DVKVTQSSRYLVKRTGEKVFLECVQDMDHENMFWYRQDPGLGLRLIYFSYDVKMKEKGDIPEGYSVSREKKERFSLILESASTNQTSMYLCASSLGRGGTEAFFGQGTRLTVV.

This clone was seen once. CDR3 loop: CASQRTDYEQYF. The CDR3 bases are TGTGCCAGCCAGAGGACAGACTACGAGCAGTACTTC. The chain links TRBV6-6 to TRBJ2-7; tentative D call: TRBD1 (6 bases). V was clipped by 8 bases and J by 3 bases, with 11 bases between them. CDR1 is MNHNY and CDR2 is SVGAGI in the germline V gene (reference sequence). The CDR3 runs 12 residues.

This chain uses TRBV27 with TRBJ1-2; D remains ambiguous. CDR1 is MNHEY, CDR2 SMNVEV, per germline (reference sequence). The CDR3 has 13 amino acids. V was shortened by 3 bases and J by 6 bases, with 11 bases between the two germline ends. CDR3 residues: CASSFRTDDGYTF. The CDR3 DNA is TGTGCCAGCAGTTTCAGAACAGATGATGGCTACACCTTC.

The chain combines TRBV6-5 with TRBJ2-7, with D maybe TRBD1 (5 bases). Looked up from germline, CDR1 is MNHEY and CDR2 is SVGAGI. The CDR3 is 13 amino acids. With 2 bases removed from V and 7 bases from J, the gap between germline ends came to 12 bases. In nucleotides, the CDR3 is TGTGCCAGCAGTTACGAACCTAGGGGTGAGCAGTACTTC. It specifies CASSYEPRGEQYF.

The V call is TRBV2, the J call TRBJ1-2; D call uncertain. CDR3 size: 10 residues. Trimming pared 6 bases from V and 8 bases from J, leaving 7 bases between. The germline gives CDR1 SNHLY, CDR2 FYNNEI. This CDR3 reads CASRDLGYTF. For the CDR3, the DNA is TGTGCCAGCAGGGATTTGGGCTACACCTTC. Full variable domain (outside the CDR3, taken from reference TRBV2 and TRBJ1-2): EPEVTQTPSHQVTQMGQEVILRCVPISNHLYFYWYRQILGQKVEFLVSFYNNEISEKSEIFDDQFSVERPDGSNFTLKIRSTKLEDSAMYFCASRDLGYTFGSGTRLTVV.

This chain connects TRBV9 to TRBJ2-5; the match to TRBD2 covers 8 bases. The CDR3 runs 16 residues. V gave up 3 bases and J gave up 4 bases; unmatched junction bases: 11. Germline CDR1 is SGDLS and CDR2 is YYNGEE. DNA for the CDR3: TGTGCCAGCAGCGCCCCCACGGGGGGGATTGGAGAGACCCAGTACTTC. Translated: CASSAPTGGIGETQYF.

The chain has TRBV6-6 and TRBJ2-5, with D unresolved. This CDR3 is built from 12 residues. V was clipped by 5 bases and J by 1 base, with 5 bases between them. Germline V gene lookup returns CDR1 MNHNY and CDR2 SVGAGI (reference sequence). CDR3 sequence (DNA): TGTGCCAGCAGTCTGATCCAAGAGACCCAGTACTTC. This sequence encodes CASSLIQETQYF.

The sample holds one count of this clone. This sequence joins TRBV9 and TRBJ2-2; D not resolved. The germline V and J ends were trimmed by 0 bases and 7 bases, with 7 bases remaining between them. Germline V lookup: CDR1 SGDLS, CDR2 YYNGEE. CDR3 length: 13 amino acids. CDR3 protein: CASSVGLIGELFF. Written as DNA, the CDR3 is TGTGCCAGCAGCGTAGGACTGATCGGGGAGCTGTTTTTT.

The chain combines TRBV27 with TRBJ1-1, with D tentatively TRBD1 (5 bases). V gave up 7 bases and J gave up 1 base, with 13 bases separating them. This CDR3 spans 14 amino acids. Germline V lookup: CDR1 MNHEY, CDR2 SMNVEV (reference sequence). This chain's CDR3 is CASTPGTANTEAFF. The CDR3 DNA sequence: TGTGCCAGCACACCCGGGACGGCGAACACTGAAGCTTTCTTT.

The chain uses TRBV27 and TRBJ2-1; 10 positions match TRBD2. The CDR3 has 17 residues. The trim removed 5 bases at V and 5 bases at J, leaving 12 bases unmatched. The germline V gene has CDR1 MNHEY and CDR2 SMNVEV (reference sequence). In DNA form, the CDR3 reads TGTGCCAGCAGTGCAACCCTCACTAGCGGGGTTAACAATGAGCAGTTCTTC. Amino acids: CASSATLTSGVNNEQFF.

V is TRBV6-1 and J is TRBJ1-1; D call uncertain. V lost 2 bases and J lost 3, with 10 bases in between. From germline, CDR1 is MNHNS and CDR2 SASEGT. The CDR3 is 14 residues long. The DNA for the CDR3 is TGTGCCAGCAGTGAATCTCTGGTCTACACTGAAGCTTTCTTT. It codes for CASSESLVYTEAFF.

The chain is built from TRBV6-5 and TRBJ2-7, with 8 bases identical to TRBD1. The CDR3 length is 13 residues. V dropped 4 bases and J dropped 3; count of bases not matched to a gene: 2. Germline V gene lookup returns CDR1 MNHEY and CDR2 SVGAGI. For the CDR3, the DNA is TGTGCCAGCAGTTTGGACAGGGTCTACGAGCAGTACTTC. Its translation is CASSLDRVYEQYF.

The gene calls are TRBV19 and TRBJ1-4; 8 bases align to TRBD1. The germline CDR1 and CDR2 sequences are LNHDA and SQIVND (reference sequence). The CDR3 runs to 14 residues. Trimming took 7 bases from V and 7 from J; bases not matched to a gene: 8. CDR3 nucleotide sequence: TGTGCCAGTACAAGGGCAGGGGGCTTTGAAAAACTGTTTTTT. Residues: CASTRAGGFEKLFF.

The rearrangement joins TRBV11-2 to TRBJ2-1, with D possibly called TRBD1 or TRBD2 (5 bases each). Germline CDR1 and CDR2: SGHAT and FQNNGV. Trimming removed 3 bases from V and 7 bases from J, with 19 bases in between. The CDR3 covers 16 residues. The CDR3 here is CASSLSVGEWGNEQFF. The CDR3 nucleotides read TGTGCCAGCAGCTTGTCAGTAGGGGAATGGGGGAATGAGCAGTTCTTC.

V and J are TRBV27 and TRBJ2-3; 8 bases line up with TRBD1. Germline V gene sequence: CDR1 MNHEY, CDR2 SMNVEV (reference sequence). This CDR3 comprises 17 residues. V lost 3 bases, J lost 2 bases, and 10 bases stayed unmatched. The CDR3 spells CASSFPQGAGSTDTQYF. The DNA for the CDR3 is TGTGCCAGCAGTTTTCCCCAGGGGGCGGGATCCACAGATACGCAGTATTTT.

V and J are TRBV28 and TRBJ2-1, with 9 bases aligning to TRBD2. The CDR3 contains 17 residues. The germline CDR1 and CDR2 sequences are MDHEN and SYDVKM. The J segment lost 1 base and the V segment lost 3 bases, leaving 7 bases of the junction unmatched. CDR3 sequence: CASSFIPTSGSYNEQFF. The DNA of the CDR3 is TGTGCCAGCAGTTTTATTCCGACTAGCGGTTCCTACAATGAGCAGTTCTTC.

The chain joins TRBV6-5 to TRBJ2-2, with D perhaps assigned TRBD1 or TRBD2 (5 bases each). V gave up 6 bases and J gave up 5 bases, with 16 bases separating them. Germline CDR1 reads MNHEY; CDR2 reads SVGAGI. This CDR3 region has 15 residues. CDR3 sequence reads: CASSPGDLSTGELFF. The CDR3 coding sequence is TGTGCCAGCAGCCCCGGGGACCTGAGTACCGGGGAGCTGTTTTTT.

The rearrangement links TRBV19 to TRBJ1-5; TRBD1 might be the D (6 bases). Germline V gene data show CDR1 as LNHDA and CDR2 as SQIVND (reference sequence). The CDR3 totals 15 residues. The V end was cut by 0 bases, the J end by 5 bases, with 11 bases between. The CDR3 loop reads CASSIDVRGDQPQHF. As DNA, the CDR3 is TGTGCCAGTAGTATAGACGTCAGGGGAGATCAGCCCCAGCATTTT.

V and J are TRBV5-6 and TRBJ2-2, with TRBD2 as a possible D gene (6 bases). Germline CDR1 is SGHDT and CDR2 is YYEEEE. There are 16 residues in the CDR3. V was cut by 0 bases and J by 4 bases, with 13 bases left in between. The CDR3 loop is CASSLAGRDGTGELFF. For the CDR3, the DNA is TGTGCCAGCAGCTTGGCCGGGCGGGACGGCACCGGGGAGCTGTTTTTT.

The chain carries TRBV18 and TRBJ2-2; weak D call: TRBD2 (5 bases). The CDR3 covers 16 residues. V lost 2 bases and J 5 bases, leaving 15 bases between the germline ends. The V gene's germline CDR1 is KGHSH and CDR2 LQKENI. CDR3 loop: CASSPEHGVWTGELFF. CDR3 nucleotide sequence: TGTGCCAGCTCACCAGAACACGGGGTTTGGACCGGGGAGCTGTTTTTT.

This chain uses TRBV5-4 with TRBJ1-2; D unresolved. This CDR3 comprises 12 residues. Germline values: CDR1 SGHNT, CDR2 YYREEE (reference sequence). V gave up 0 bases and J gave up 9 bases, with 9 bases separating them. The chain's CDR3 is CASSLVSGSYTF. The CDR3 DNA is TGTGCCAGCAGCTTGGTGTCGGGAAGCTACACCTTC.

The chain links TRBV27 to TRBJ2-1; D is unresolved. The V end lost 5 bases, the J end lost 9 bases, and 8 bases lay between the germline ends. Germline V gene data show CDR1 as MNHEY and CDR2 as SMNVEV (reference sequence). The CDR3 runs to 11 residues. CDR3 in DNA: TGTGCCAGCAGTCTTTCGGGTGAGCAGTTCTTC. It is translated as CASSLSGEQFF.